This is a list of T cell receptor beta chains from one sample in a study of neoadjuvant anti-PD-1 for oral cavity cancer. Clones were sequenced by immunoSEQ multiplex PCR, and TCRdb holds only the in-frame ones, with some missing. The table has fewer than 15,000 clones, 60% to 70% seen once. Sequenced here: PBMCs, sampled before nivolumab (anti-PD-1) treatment. Source of these receptors: a person aged 35-80 years with oral cavity squamous cell carcinoma. Each CDR3 is given with its conserved first and last residue. Each record gives: D gene, V gene, clone size, J gene, CDR3 DNA, CDR3 protein. The D gene is left open where the match is weak. A clone size is listed for some rows: how often the clone was seen (once, few, many), or a class if it is expanded.

>-|TRBV19|-|TRBJ1-3
TGTGCCAGTATTACTGGGTTTCCTGGAAACACCATATATTTT
CASITGFPGNTIYF
>-|TRBV5-4|-|TRBJ2-1
TGTGCCAGCAGCGGGGGACTTTTCAATGAGCAGTTCTTC
CASSGGLFNEQFF
>-|TRBV19|-|TRBJ1-6
TGTGCCAGTAGTAAGGAGTGGCAGGGCGGCTCACCCCTCCACTTT
CASSKEWQGGSPLHF
>TRBD2|TRBV11-2|once|TRBJ2-2
TGTGCCAGCAGCAGTCTGGTGGGAGGGCTCGGAGGGGAGCTGTTTTTT
CASSSLVGGLGGELFF
>TRBD1|TRBV7-9|-|TRBJ1-6
TGTGCCAGCACCATAAAACCGGGACAGATTAATTCACCCCTCCACTTT
CASTIKPGQINSPLHF
>-|TRBV7-7|-|TRBJ2-1
TGTGCCAGCAGCTCCGGACAGTTACGCAATGAGCAGTTCTTC
CASSSGQLRNEQFF
>TRBD1|TRBV27|-|TRBJ2-3
TGTGCCAGCAGGACTGGGACAGGGTGGGGAACAGATACGCAGTATTTT
CASRTGTGWGTDTQYF
>-|TRBV4-1|few|TRBJ1-4
TGCGCCAGCAGCCACGATCCTCAGGGCGCCAATAATGAAAAACTGTTTTTT
CASSHDPQGANNEKLFF
>TRBD1|TRBV27|few|TRBJ2-7
TGTGCCAGCAGAGGGACAGCACCCGAGCAGTACTTC
CASRGTAPEQYF
>-|TRBV2|-|TRBJ2-3
TGTGCCAGCAGTGAGACGACAGTTCTATACACAGATACGCAGTATTTT
CASSETTVLYTDTQYF
>-|TRBV14|-|TRBJ2-7
TGTGCCAGCAGCCCTAAACGGGGGCCCTACGAGCAGTACTTC
CASSPKRGPYEQYF
>-|TRBV2|-|TRBJ2-1
TGTGCCAGCGGGACGGAGGTTTACAATGAGCAGTTCTTC
CASGTEVYNEQFF
>TRBD2|TRBV19|-|TRBJ2-2
TGTGCCAGTACCGCCCAGGGGACTAGCGGCACCGGGGAGCTGTTTTTT
CASTAQGTSGTGELFF
>TRBD1|TRBV19|-|TRBJ1-2
TGTGCCAGTGGAGCCAGGGGGAACTATGGCTACACCTTC
CASGARGNYGYTF
>TRBD2|TRBV7-3|-|TRBJ2-1
TGTGCCAGCAGTTGGGGGACTAGCGGGCTGCAGTTCTTC
CASSWGTSGLQFF
>-|TRBV11-3|-|TRBJ2-2
TGTGCCAGCAGGGCAAGCCCGGAAACCGGGGAGCTGTTTTTT
CASRASPETGELFF
>-|TRBV7-2|-|TRBJ1-1
TGTGCCAGCAGCGCCCGGACGGCGAACACTGAAGCTTTCTTT
CASSARTANTEAFF
>-|TRBV19|-|TRBJ1-1
TGTGCCAGTAGTAAGATGGGGTGGAGCACTGAAGCTTTCTTT
CASSKMGWSTEAFF
>-|TRBV9|-|TRBJ1-4
TGTGCCAGCAGCCAAGGAGACTCCTCCTCCTGGCCACTGTTTTTT
CASSQGDSSSWPLFF
>TRBD1|TRBV28|-|TRBJ2-7
TGTGCCAGCAGTTTATCAGGTGGACAGGAGTCCTACGAGCAGTACTTC
CASSLSGGQESYEQYF